This is a list of T cell receptor beta chains from one sample in a study of CD8 T cells in Susac syndrome. Using its own MiXCR run on the immunoSEQ multiplex PCR reads, TCRdb lists one record per CDR3 protein. The table lists 100,000 to 110,000 distinct CDR3 sequences, around 96% of them singletons, with roughly 0.29% in the top ten. Sequencing was done on a sample of CD8+ T cells from PBMCs. These receptors were taken from a human donor with Susac syndrome. The CDR3 runs from the conserved cysteine through the conserved F or W. D genes are given only for firm matches. Some rows mark clone size as missing; the rest say once, few, many or name a class of expanded clone.

clone_size d_call j_call v_call cdr3_aa cdr3_nt
- TRBD2 TRBJ2-7 TRBV20-1 CSASPAGANPRYEQYF TGCAGTGCTAGCCCAGCGGGAGCAAATCCCCGCTACGAGCAGTACTTC
- - TRBJ2-3 TRBV7-2 CASSFQGSTDTQYF TGTGCCAGCAGCTTTCAGGGGTCCACAGATACGCAGTATTTT
- - TRBJ1-5 TRBV6-2/TRBV6-3 CASSYSGQPQHF TGTGCCAGCAGTTACTCGGGGCAGCCCCAGCATTTT
- TRBD1 TRBJ2-7 TRBV13 CASSEGARRIEQYF TGTGCCAGCAGTGAGGGGGCACGGAGAATCGAGCAGTACTTC
- - TRBJ2-7 TRBV9 CASSVGTGEYEQYF TGTGCCAGCAGCGTTGGGACTGGGGAATACGAGCAGTACTTC
- TRBD2 TRBJ2-5 TRBV5-1 CASSFFGRLAGDQETQYF TGCGCCAGCAGCTTTTTTGGCCGACTAGCGGGCGACCAAGAGACCCAGTACTTC
- - TRBJ2-5 TRBV3-1 CASSQPGTRDEAQYF TGTGCCAGCAGCCAACCCGGGACTCGGGACGAGGCCCAGTACTTC
- TRBD2 TRBJ2-1 TRBV28 CASNLAGGSDEQFF TGTGCCAGTAATCTAGCGGGAGGTTCGGATGAGCAGTTCTTC
few - TRBJ2-1 TRBV11-2 CASSLEAYNEQFF TGTGCCAGCAGCTTAGAGGCGTACAATGAGCAGTTCTTC
- - TRBJ1-3 TRBV29-1 CSAGTGNTIYF TGCAGCGCTGGGACTGGAAACACCATATATTTT
- - TRBJ2-7 TRBV6-1 CASSAITGGSPTPYEQYF TGTGCCAGCAGCGCTATAACGGGTGGCAGCCCTACTCCCTACGAGCAGTACTTC
- - TRBJ2-7 TRBV9 CASSEQGSLYEQYF TGTGCCAGCAGCGAGCAGGGGTCCCTCTACGAGCAGTACTTC
- - TRBJ2-7 TRBV6-1 CASSEGGRSYEQYF TGTGCCAGCAGTGAAGGGGGCAGATCCTACGAGCAGTACTTC